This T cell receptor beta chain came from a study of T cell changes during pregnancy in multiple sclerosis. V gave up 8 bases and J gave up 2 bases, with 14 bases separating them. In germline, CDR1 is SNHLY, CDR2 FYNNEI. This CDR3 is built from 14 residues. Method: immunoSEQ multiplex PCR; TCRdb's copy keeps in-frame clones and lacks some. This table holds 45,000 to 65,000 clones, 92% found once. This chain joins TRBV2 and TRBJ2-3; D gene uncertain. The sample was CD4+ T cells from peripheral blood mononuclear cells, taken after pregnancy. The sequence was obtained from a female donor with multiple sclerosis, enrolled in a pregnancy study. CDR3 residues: CASRRSGFTDTQYF. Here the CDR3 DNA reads TGTGCCAGCCGCCGTTCAGGCTTCACAGATACGCAGTATTTT. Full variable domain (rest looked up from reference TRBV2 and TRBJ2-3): EPEVTQTPSHQVTQMGQEVILRCVPISNHLYFYWYRQILGQKVEFLVSFYNNEISEKSEIFDDQFSVERPDGSNFTLKIRSTKLEDSAMYFCASRRSGFTDTQYFGPGTRLTVL.